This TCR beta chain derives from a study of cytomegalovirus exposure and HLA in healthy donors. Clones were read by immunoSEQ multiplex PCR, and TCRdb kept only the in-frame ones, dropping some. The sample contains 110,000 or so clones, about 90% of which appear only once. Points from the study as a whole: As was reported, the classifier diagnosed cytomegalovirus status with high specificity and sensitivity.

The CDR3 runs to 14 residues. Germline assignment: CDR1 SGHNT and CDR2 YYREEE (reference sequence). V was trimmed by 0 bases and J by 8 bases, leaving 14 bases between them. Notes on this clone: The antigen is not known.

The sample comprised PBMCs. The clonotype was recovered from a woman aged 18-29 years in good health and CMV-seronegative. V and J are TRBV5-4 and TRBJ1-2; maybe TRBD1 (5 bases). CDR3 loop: CASSLVGREEGYTF. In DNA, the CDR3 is TGTGCCAGCAGCTTGGTTGGCAGGGAGGAGGGCTACACCTTC. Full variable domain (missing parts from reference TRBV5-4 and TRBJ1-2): ETGVTQSPTHLIKTRGQQVTLRCSSQSGHNTVSWYQQALGQGPQFIFQYYREEENGRGNFPPRFSGLQFPNYSSELNVNALELDDSALYLCASSLVGREEGYTFGSGTRLTVV.